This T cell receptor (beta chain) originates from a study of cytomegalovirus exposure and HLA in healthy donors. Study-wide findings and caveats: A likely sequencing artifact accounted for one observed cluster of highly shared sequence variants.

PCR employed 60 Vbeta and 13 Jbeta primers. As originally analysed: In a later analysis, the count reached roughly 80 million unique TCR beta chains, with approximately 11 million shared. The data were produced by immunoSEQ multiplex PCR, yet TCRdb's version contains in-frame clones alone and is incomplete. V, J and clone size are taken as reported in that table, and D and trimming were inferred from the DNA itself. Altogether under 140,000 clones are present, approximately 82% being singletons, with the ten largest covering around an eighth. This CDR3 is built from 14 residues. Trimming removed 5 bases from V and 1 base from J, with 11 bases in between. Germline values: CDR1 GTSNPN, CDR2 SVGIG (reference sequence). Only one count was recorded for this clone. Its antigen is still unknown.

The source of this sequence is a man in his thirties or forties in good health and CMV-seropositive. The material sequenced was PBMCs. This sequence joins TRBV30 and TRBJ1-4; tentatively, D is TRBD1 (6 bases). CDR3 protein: CAWDQGITNEKLFF. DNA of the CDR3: TGTGCCTGGGATCAGGGGATAACTAATGAAAAACTGTTTTTT. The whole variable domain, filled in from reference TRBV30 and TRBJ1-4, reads SQTIHQWPATLVQPVGSPLSLECTVEGTSNPNLYWYRQAAGRGLQLLFYSVGIGQISSEVPQNLSASRPQDRQFILSSKKLLLSDSGFYLCAWDQGITNEKLFFGSGTQLSVL.